This T cell receptor (beta chain) was recovered during a study of blood T cell repertoires in COVID-19. Study-level background: Both acute and convalescent COVID-19 samples were obtained from the United States, Italy and Spain. The analysed material was cDNA or gDNA that came from T cells, B-cell-depleted T cells, or PBMCs.

Trimming at V came to 1 base and at J to 4 bases, leaving 7 bases not matched to a gene. Germline loops: CDR1 SGHVS, CDR2 FQNEAQ. The CDR3 has 16 residues. Data came from immunoSEQ multiplex PCR; TCRdb stores just in-frame clones and leaves some out. Of approximately 310,000 clones in the sample, 85% are singletons; the top ten hold around 1.8%. All enrollees were about 18 to 89 years old and from approximately 24 US areas. Cohort placement rested on clinical history that participants reported themselves. Material: PBMCs or T cells enriched from blood (not recorded which). J is TRBJ2-3 and V is TRBV7-8; TRBD2 aligns across 8 bases. The clonotype was recovered from a woman aged 25-40 years who had been exposed to COVID-19. CDR3 protein: CASSLGTSRSSDTQYF. The CDR3 bases are TGTGCCAGCAGCTTAGGGACTAGCAGGAGTTCAGATACGCAGTATTTT.